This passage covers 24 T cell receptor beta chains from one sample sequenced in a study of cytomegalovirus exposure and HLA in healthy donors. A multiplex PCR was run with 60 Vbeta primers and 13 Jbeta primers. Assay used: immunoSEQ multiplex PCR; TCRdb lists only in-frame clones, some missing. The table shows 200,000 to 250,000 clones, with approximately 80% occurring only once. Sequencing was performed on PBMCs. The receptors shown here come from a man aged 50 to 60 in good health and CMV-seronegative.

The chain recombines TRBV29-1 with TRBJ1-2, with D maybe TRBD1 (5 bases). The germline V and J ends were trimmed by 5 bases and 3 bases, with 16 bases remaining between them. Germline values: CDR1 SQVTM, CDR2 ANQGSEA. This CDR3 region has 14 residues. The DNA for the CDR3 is TGCAGCGTTTATCGGCAGGGCGAGTACTATGGCTACACCTTC. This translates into CSVYRQGEYYGYTF.

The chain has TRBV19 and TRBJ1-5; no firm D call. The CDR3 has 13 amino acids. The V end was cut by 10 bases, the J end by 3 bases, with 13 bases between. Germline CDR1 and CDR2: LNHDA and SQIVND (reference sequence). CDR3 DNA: TGTGCCACCTCCTTGCAGAACAATCAGCCCCAGCATTTT. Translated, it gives CATSLQNNQPQHF.

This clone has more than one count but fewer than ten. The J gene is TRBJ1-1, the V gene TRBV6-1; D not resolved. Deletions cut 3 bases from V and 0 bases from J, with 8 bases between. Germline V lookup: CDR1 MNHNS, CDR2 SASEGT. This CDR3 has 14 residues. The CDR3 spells CASSETLLNTEAFF. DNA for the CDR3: TGTGCCAGCAGTGAGACACTCCTGAACACTGAAGCTTTCTTT.

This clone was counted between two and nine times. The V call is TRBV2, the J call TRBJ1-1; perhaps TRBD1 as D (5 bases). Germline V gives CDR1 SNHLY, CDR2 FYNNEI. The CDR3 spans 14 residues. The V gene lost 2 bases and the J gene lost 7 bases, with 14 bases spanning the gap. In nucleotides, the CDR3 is TGTGCCAGCAGTGAAATCGCCAGACAGAGTGAAGCTTTCTTT. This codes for CASSEIARQSEAFF.

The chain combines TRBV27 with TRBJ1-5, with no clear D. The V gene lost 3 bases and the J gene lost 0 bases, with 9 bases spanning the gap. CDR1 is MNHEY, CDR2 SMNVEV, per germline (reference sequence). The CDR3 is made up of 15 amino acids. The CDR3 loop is CASSFRENSNQPQHF. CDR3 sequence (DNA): TGTGCCAGCAGTTTCCGGGAAAATAGCAATCAGCCCCAGCATTTT.

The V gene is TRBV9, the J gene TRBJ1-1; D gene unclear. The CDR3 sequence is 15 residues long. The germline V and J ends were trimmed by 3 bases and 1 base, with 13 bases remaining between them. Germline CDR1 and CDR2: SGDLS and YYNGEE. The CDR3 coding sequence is TGTGCCAGCAGCGCCGAGGCCCGGCCGAACACTGAAGCTTTCTTT. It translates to CASSAEARPNTEAFF.

CDR3 nucleotide sequence: TGTGCCAGCAGCTTGACAGAACGTTACGCGGAGACCCAGTACTTC. Translating it yields CASSLTERYAETQYF. The chain links TRBV7-8 to TRBJ2-5; weak D call: TRBD1 (5 bases). Germline V gene lookup returns CDR1 SGHVS and CDR2 FQNEAQ. CDR3 size: 15 residues. V dropped 3 bases and J dropped 5 bases, with 16 bases sitting between them. Looking up the rest from reference TRBV7-8 and TRBJ2-5 gives the full variable domain: GAGVSQSPRYKVAKRGQDVALRCDPISGHVSLFWYQQALGQGPEFLTYFQNEAQLDKSGLPSDRFFAERPEGSVSTLKIQRTQQEDSAVYLCASSLTERYAETQYFGPGTRLLVL.

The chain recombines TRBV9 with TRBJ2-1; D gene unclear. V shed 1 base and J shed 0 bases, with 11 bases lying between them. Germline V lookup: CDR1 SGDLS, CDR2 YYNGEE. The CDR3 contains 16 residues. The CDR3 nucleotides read TGTGCCAGCAGCGTATCTAGTCGGAGCTCCTACAATGAGCAGTTCTTC. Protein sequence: CASSVSSRSSYNEQFF.

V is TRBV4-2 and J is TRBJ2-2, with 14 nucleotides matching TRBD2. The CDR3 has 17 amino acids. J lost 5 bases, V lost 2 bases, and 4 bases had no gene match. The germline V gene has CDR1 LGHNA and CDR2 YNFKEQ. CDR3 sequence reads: CASSQLGLAGGTGELFF. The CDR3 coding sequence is TGTGCCAGCAGCCAACTCGGACTAGCGGGAGGAACCGGGGAGCTGTTTTTT.

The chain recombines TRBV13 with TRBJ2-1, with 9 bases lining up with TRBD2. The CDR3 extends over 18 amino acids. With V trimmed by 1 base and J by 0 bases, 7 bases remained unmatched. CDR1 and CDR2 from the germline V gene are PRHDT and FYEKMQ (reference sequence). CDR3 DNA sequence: TGTGCCAGCAGCTTAGAGGTAGGAGCGGGAGGCTCCTACAATGAGCAGTTCTTC. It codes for CASSLEVGAGGSYNEQFF.

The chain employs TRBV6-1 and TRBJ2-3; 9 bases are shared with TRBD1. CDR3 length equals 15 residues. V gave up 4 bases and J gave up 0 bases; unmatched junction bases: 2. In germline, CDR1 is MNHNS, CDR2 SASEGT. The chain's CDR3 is CASSAGQGSTDTQYF. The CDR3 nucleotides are TGTGCCAGCAGTGCCGGACAGGGGAGCACAGATACGCAGTATTTT.

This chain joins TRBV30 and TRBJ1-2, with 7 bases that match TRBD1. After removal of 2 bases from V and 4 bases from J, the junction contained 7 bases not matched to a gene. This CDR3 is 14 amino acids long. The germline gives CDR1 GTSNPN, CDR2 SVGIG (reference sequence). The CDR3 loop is CAWSTTTGAYGYTF. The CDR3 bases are TGTGCCTGGAGTACAACTACAGGGGCCTATGGCTACACCTTC.

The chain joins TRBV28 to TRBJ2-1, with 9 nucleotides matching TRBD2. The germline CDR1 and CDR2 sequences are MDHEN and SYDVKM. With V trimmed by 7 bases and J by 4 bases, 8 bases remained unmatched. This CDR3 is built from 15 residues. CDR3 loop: CASMWASGIYNEQFF. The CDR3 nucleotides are TGTGCCAGCATGTGGGCTAGCGGGATATACAATGAGCAGTTCTTC.

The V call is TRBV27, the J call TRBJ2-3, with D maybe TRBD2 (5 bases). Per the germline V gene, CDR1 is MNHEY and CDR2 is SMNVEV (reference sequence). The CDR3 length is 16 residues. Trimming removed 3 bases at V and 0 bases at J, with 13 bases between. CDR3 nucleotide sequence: TGTGCCAGCAGTTTTCGAGCGGAACCTAGCACAGATACGCAGTATTTT. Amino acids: CASSFRAEPSTDTQYF.

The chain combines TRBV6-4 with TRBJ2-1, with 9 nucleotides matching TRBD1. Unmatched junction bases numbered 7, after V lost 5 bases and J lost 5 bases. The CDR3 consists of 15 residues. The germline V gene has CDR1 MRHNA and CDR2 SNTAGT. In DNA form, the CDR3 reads TGTGCCAGCAGTCTTACAGGGGGCGCGAACAATGAGCAGTTCTTC. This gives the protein CASSLTGGANNEQFF.

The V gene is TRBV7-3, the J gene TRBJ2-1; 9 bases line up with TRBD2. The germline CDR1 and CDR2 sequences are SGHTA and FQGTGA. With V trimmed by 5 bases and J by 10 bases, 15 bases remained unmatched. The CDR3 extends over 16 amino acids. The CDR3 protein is CASSPNRAGGSAEQFF. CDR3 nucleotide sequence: TGTGCCAGCAGCCCTAACCGGGCGGGAGGGTCAGCGGAGCAGTTCTTC.

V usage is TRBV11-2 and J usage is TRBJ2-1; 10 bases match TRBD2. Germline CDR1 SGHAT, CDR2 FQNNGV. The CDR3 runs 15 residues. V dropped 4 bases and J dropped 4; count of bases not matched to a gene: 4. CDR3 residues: CASSSGTSVYNEQFF. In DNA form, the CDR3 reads TGTGCCAGCAGCTCCGGGACTAGCGTTTACAATGAGCAGTTCTTC.

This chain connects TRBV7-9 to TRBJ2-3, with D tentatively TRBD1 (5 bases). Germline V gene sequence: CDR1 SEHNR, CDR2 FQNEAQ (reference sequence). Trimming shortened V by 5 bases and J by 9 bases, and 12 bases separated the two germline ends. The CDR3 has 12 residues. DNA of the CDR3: TGTGCCAGCAGCCCGCAGGGTACAACGCAGTATTTT. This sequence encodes CASSPQGTTQYF.

CDR3 loop: CSVGPGLAAADTQYF. The CDR3 DNA is TGCAGCGTGGGACCGGGACTAGCGGCGGCAGATACGCAGTATTTT. V gene TRBV29-1 combines with J gene TRBJ2-3; 11 nucleotides agree with TRBD2. V shed 6 bases, J shed 4 bases, and the junction held 9 bases outside the gene matches. Germline CDR1 and CDR2: SQVTM and ANQGSEA. This CDR3 spans 15 amino acids.

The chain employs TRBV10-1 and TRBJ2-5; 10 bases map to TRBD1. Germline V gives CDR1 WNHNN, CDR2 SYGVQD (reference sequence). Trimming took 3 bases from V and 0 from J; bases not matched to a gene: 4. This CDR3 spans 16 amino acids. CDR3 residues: CASSDRTGGNQETQYF. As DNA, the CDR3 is TGCGCCAGCAGTGACCGGACAGGGGGAAACCAAGAGACCCAGTACTTC.

CDR3 DNA: TGTGCCAGCAGCTTAGCCCGTAGTTTACTCTACGAGCAGTACTTC. Its protein product is CASSLARSLLYEQYF. The chain recombines TRBV7-8 with TRBJ2-7; no firm D call. Per the germline V gene, CDR1 is SGHVS and CDR2 is FQNEAQ. Between the trimmed V and J ends, which lost 0 bases and 3 bases, there was a span of 12 bases. The CDR3 totals 15 residues. The full variable domain, in which reference TRBV7-8 and TRBJ2-7 provide the parts outside the CDR3, is GAGVSQSPRYKVAKRGQDVALRCDPISGHVSLFWYQQALGQGPEFLTYFQNEAQLDKSGLPSDRFFAERPEGSVSTLKIQRTQQEDSAVYLCASSLARSLLYEQYFGPGTRLTVT.

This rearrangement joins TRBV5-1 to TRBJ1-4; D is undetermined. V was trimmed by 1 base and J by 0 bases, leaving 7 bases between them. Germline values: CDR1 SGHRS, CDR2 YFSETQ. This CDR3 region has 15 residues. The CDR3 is CASSLYSATNEKLFF. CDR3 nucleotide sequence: TGCGCCAGCAGCTTGTATTCTGCAACTAATGAAAAACTGTTTTTT.

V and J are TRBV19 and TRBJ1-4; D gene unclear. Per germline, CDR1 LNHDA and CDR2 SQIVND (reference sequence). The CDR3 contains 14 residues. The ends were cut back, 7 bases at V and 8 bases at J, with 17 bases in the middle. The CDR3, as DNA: TGTGCCAGTAAACAAGACGGGTCCTGGGAAAAACTGTTTTTT. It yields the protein CASKQDGSWEKLFF.

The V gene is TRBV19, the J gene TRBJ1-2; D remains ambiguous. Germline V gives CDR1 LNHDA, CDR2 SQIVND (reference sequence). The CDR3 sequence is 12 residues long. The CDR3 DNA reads TGTGCTACGGGGTTGGGGTACTATGGCTACACCTTC. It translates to CATGLGYYGYTF.